Shown below are 23 T cell receptor beta chains from a single sample sequenced in a study of shared clonotypes between healthy human individuals. Sequenced by immunoSEQ multiplex PCR; TCRdb stores in-frame clones only, minus some. The data show 650,000 to 700,000 clones, around 90% seen once. Sequenced: memory CD8+ T cells from PBMCs. Subset of the sample: CD45RO+ cells pooled with CCR7-negative TemRA cells. The source is a man younger than 35 in good health. Some clones in this sample may be carry-over from other donors' samples.

The chain uses TRBV2 and TRBJ1-5, with 8 bases fitting TRBD1. V was pared by 8 bases and J by 3 bases, with 6 bases of the junction left unmatched. This CDR3 has 14 amino acids. Germline V gene sequence: CDR1 SNHLY, CDR2 FYNNEI. The CDR3 DNA follows: TGTGCCAGCCGACGGACAGGGTCCAATCAGCCCCAGCATTTT. Translating gives CASRRTGSNQPQHF.

The CDR3 DNA reads TGTGCCACCAGCAGGTCAAGTTCGGGGCCTGATGAGCAGTACTTC. This sequence encodes CATSRSSSGPDEQYF. The chain employs TRBV15 and TRBJ2-7; D assignment may be TRBD1 or TRBD2 (5 bases each). The CDR3 loop spans 15 amino acids. Germline V lookup: CDR1 LNHNV, CDR2 YYDKDF (reference sequence). The V end was cut by 3 bases, the J end by 7 bases, with 19 bases between. Full variable domain (rest looked up from reference TRBV15 and TRBJ2-7): DAMVIQNPRYQVTQFGKPVTLSCSQTLNHNVMYWYQQKSSQAPKLLFHYYDKDFNNEADTPDNFQSRRPNTSFCFLDIRSPGLGDTAMYLCATSRSSSGPDEQYFGPGTRLTVT.

The V call is TRBV5-6, the J call TRBJ2-1, with D unclear. Germline V gene sequence: CDR1 SGHDT, CDR2 YYEEEE. The CDR3 consists of 14 residues. V was clipped by 2 bases and J by 0 bases, with 6 bases between them. The CDR3, as DNA: TGTGCCAGCAGCTTTAGTGACTCCTACAATGAGCAGTTCTTC. Translated, it gives CASSFSDSYNEQFF.

CDR3 amino acids: CASHTGGLSQPQHF. Here the CDR3 DNA reads TGTGCCAGCCATACGGGGGGTTTGAGTCAGCCCCAGCATTTT. The gene calls are TRBV28 and TRBJ1-5; tentative D call: TRBD1 (5 bases). CDR3 length: 14 amino acids. Germline-derived CDR1 and CDR2 are MDHEN and SYDVKM. V gave up 8 bases and J gave up 6 bases, with 17 bases separating them.

The chain carries TRBV29-1 and TRBJ2-1; 14 bases align to TRBD2. The CDR3 is 16 residues long. V lost 6 bases to trimming and J lost 5 bases; unmatched junction nucleotides: 9. Germline V gene data show CDR1 as SQVTM and CDR2 as ANQGSEA. CDR3: CSVAGTSGRFDNEQFF. In nucleotides, the CDR3 is TGCAGCGTAGCCGGGACTAGCGGGAGATTCGACAATGAGCAGTTCTTC.

This chain connects TRBV29-1 to TRBJ2-3; 13 bases are a match to TRBD2. V dropped 6 bases and J dropped 4; count of bases not matched to a gene: 7. Germline CDR1 is SQVTM and CDR2 is ANQGSEA. CDR3 length equals 15 residues. CDR3 residues: CSVRRTSGRADTQYF. In DNA form, the CDR3 reads TGCAGCGTCCGCCGGACTAGCGGGAGAGCAGATACGCAGTATTTT.

This clone was picked up one time. The genes are TRBV9 and TRBJ2-2; possibly TRBD2 for D (5 bases). This CDR3 is built from 13 residues. The ends were cut back, 1 base at V and 7 bases at J, with 8 bases in the middle. The V gene's germline CDR1 is SGDLS and CDR2 YYNGEE. CDR3 nucleotides: TGTGCCAGCAGCGTATTAGGAGGCGGGGAGCTGTTTTTT. Its protein product is CASSVLGGGELFF.

The J gene is TRBJ2-2, the V gene TRBV9, with TRBD2 identical over 7 bases. The germline V gene has CDR1 SGDLS and CDR2 YYNGEE. The CDR3 is made up of 15 amino acids. The junction had 2 bases not matched to a gene; V was cut back by 3 bases and J by 0 bases. CDR3 sequence (DNA): TGTGCCAGCAGCGCAAGCGGGACGAACACCGGGGAGCTGTTTTTT. Residues: CASSASGTNTGELFF.

For this clone: This likely traces to a read error, being one base from a far larger clone. The chain uses TRBV25-1 and TRBJ2-7; D is perhaps TRBD1 or TRBD2 (5 bases each). Germline assignment: CDR1 MGHDK and CDR2 SYGVNS. The germline V and J ends were trimmed by 4 bases and 10 bases, with 23 bases remaining between them. The CDR3 length is 15 residues. The CDR3 here is CASSGLGPFGEDQYF. The CDR3 DNA is TGTGCCAGCAGTGGACTGGGACCCTTCGGCGAAGATCAGTACTTC.

J is TRBJ1-1 and V is TRBV5-6; 8 bases align to TRBD1. The CDR3 loop spans 15 amino acids. Germline V CDR1 and CDR2: SGHDT, YYEEEE. J gave up 3 bases and V 0 bases, and 4 bases lay outside the gene matches. Here the CDR3 reads CASSLVQGAHTEAFF. In DNA form, the CDR3 reads TGTGCCAGCAGCTTGGTTCAGGGGGCGCACACTGAAGCTTTCTTT.

V gene TRBV4-1 combines with J gene TRBJ2-5, with 9 bases fitting TRBD2. The end of the DNA is better explained by TRBJ2-7, so the J call may be wrong. CDR1 is MGHRA and CDR2 is YSYEKL in the germline V gene. CDR3 length equals 19 residues. CDR3 in DNA: TGCGCCAGCAGCCAAGATCTTCCACTAGCGGGCCGGAACTCCTACGAGCAGTACTTC. Translation gives CASSQDLPLAGRNSYEQYF.

The V call is TRBV15, the J call TRBJ2-7; the D gene could be TRBD1 or TRBD2 (5 bases each). CDR3 length: 15 residues. Germline CDR1 and CDR2: LNHNV and YYDKDF (reference sequence). The V end lost 5 bases, the J end lost 2 bases, and 16 bases lay between the germline ends. The CDR3 here is CATSAGSGIAYEQYF. In DNA form, the CDR3 reads TGTGCCACCAGCGCAGGGTCGGGAATTGCCTACGAGCAGTACTTC.

V and J are TRBV4-1 and TRBJ2-6, with 8 bases lining up with TRBD2. After removal of 5 bases from V and 1 base from J, the junction contained 4 bases not matched to a gene. The CDR3 is 16 amino acids. The germline gives CDR1 MGHRA, CDR2 YSYEKL. CDR3 amino acids: CASSVRGGSGANVLTF. Written as DNA, the CDR3 is TGCGCCAGCAGCGTCCGCGGGGGGTCTGGGGCCAACGTCCTGACTTTC.

V usage is TRBV4-1 and J usage is TRBJ2-7; 12 bases fit TRBD1. Germline CDR1 reads MGHRA; CDR2 reads YSYEKL. V shed 1 base, J shed 7 bases, and the junction held 5 bases outside the gene matches. This CDR3 region has 15 residues. The CDR3 DNA reads as TGCGCCAGCAGCCAAGCCGGGACAGGGGGCGGGGAGCAGTACTTC. It encodes CASSQAGTGGGEQYF.

The chain joins TRBV11-2 to TRBJ1-1, with D hard to call. The CDR3 loop spans 15 amino acids. Per the germline V gene, CDR1 is SGHAT and CDR2 is FQNNGV. With 1 base removed from V and 6 bases from J, the gap between germline ends came to 15 bases. CDR3 nucleotide sequence: TGTGCCAGCAGCTTAGCGATGGGGTGGGTCGCTGAAGCTTTCTTT. This sequence encodes CASSLAMGWVAEAFF.

Here the CDR3 DNA reads TGTGCCAGCAGTTTAGGGGGGGGCACTGAAGCTTTCTTT. The encoded protein is CASSLGGGTEAFF. The V call is TRBV28, the J call TRBJ1-1; a weak D match, TRBD1 (5 bases). Germline CDR1 reads MDHEN; CDR2 reads SYDVKM. Trimming took 2 bases from V and 4 from J, leaving 8 bases between them. This CDR3 is 13 amino acids long.

V is TRBV9 and J is TRBJ2-2, with D perhaps matching TRBD2 (7 bases). The CDR3 runs to 15 residues. CDR1 and CDR2 from the germline V gene are SGDLS and YYNGEE. Between the trimmed V and J ends, which lost 6 bases and 1 base, there was a span of 13 bases. CDR3 sequence (DNA): TGTGCCAGCACACCGGGGGGACAGAACACCGGGGAGCTGTTTTTT. This encodes CASTPGGQNTGELFF.

The genes are TRBV7-6 and TRBJ2-1; TRBD2 aligns across 11 bases. Trimming removed 5 bases from V and 6 bases from J; junction bases left unmatched: 9. CDR1 and CDR2 (germline): SGHVS, FNYEAQ. The CDR3 extends over 16 amino acids. CDR3 amino acids: CASSVYGTSGGNEQFF. The CDR3 region has the DNA TGTGCCAGCAGCGTATACGGGACTAGCGGTGGCAATGAGCAGTTCTTC.

The gene calls are TRBV27 and TRBJ1-2, with 7 bases that match TRBD1. Germline lookup yields CDR1 MNHEY and CDR2 SMNVEV (reference sequence). The V segment lost 6 bases and the J segment 4 bases; nucleotides outside the gene matches: 17. CDR3 size: 17 residues. The DNA of the CDR3 is TGTGCCAGCAGCCAATCTTTTCGGGACAGCTACATCTATGGCTACACCTTC. The encoded protein is CASSQSFRDSYIYGYTF.

J is TRBJ2-1 and V is TRBV6-5; D is uncertain. V was clipped by 0 bases and J by 5 bases, with 8 bases between them. Germline CDR1 reads MNHEY; CDR2 reads SVGAGI. The CDR3 totals 14 residues. CDR3 protein: CASSYSNLHNEQFF. CDR3 DNA sequence: TGTGCCAGCAGTTACTCGAACCTACACAATGAGCAGTTCTTC.

The chain links TRBV25-1 to TRBJ1-5, with D perhaps matching TRBD1 (6 bases). V lost 8 bases and J 3 bases, leaving 14 bases between the germline ends. CDR1 and CDR2 from the germline V gene are MGHDK and SYGVNS. CDR3 length: 14 amino acids. CDR3 sequence reads: CASGQRGVNQPQHF. Written as DNA, the CDR3 is TGTGCCAGCGGACAGAGGGGGGTCAATCAGCCCCAGCATTTT.

The DNA of the CDR3 is TGTGCCAGCAGTGTAGGTACCTACAATGAGCAGTTCTTC. Amino acids: CASSVGTYNEQFF. The chain employs TRBV6-6 and TRBJ2-1, with unresolved D. This CDR3 has 13 residues. The germline V gene encodes CDR1 MNHNY and CDR2 SVGAGI (reference sequence). V dropped 5 bases and J dropped 2 bases, with 7 bases sitting between them.

The CDR3 nucleotides are TGTGCCAGCAGCCCATTCCGGGGGGGTATAGATACGCAGTATTTT. Amino acids: CASSPFRGGIDTQYF. This chain uses TRBV27 with TRBJ2-3; 8 bases align to TRBD2. The J segment lost 5 bases and the V segment lost 6 bases, leaving 10 bases of the junction unmatched. CDR1 and CDR2 from the germline V gene are MNHEY and SMNVEV (reference sequence). The CDR3 runs 15 residues.